A single sample gave rise to the 10 T cell receptor beta chains below, sequenced in a study of blood T cell repertoires in COVID-19. Some clones are missing from TCRdb's copy, which holds only in-frame ones; the method was immunoSEQ multiplex PCR. The profile shows some 38,000 clones, around 83% of them singletons. The sequenced sample was peripheral blood. The receptors were gathered from a man aged 55 to 70 with active or convalescent COVID-19.

This clone was counted once. This chain links TRBV10-2 with TRBJ1-2; weak D call: TRBD1 (5 bases). In germline, CDR1 is WSHSY, CDR2 SAAADI. V shed 0 bases and J shed 9 bases, with 14 bases lying between them. CDR3 length equals 14 residues. DNA of the CDR3: TGCGCCAGCAGTGAGTCAGCAGGGCCGATGAGCTACACCTTC. This codes for CASSESAGPMSYTF.

The rearrangement uses TRBV28 and TRBJ2-1, with 10 bases fitting TRBD2. Germline loops: CDR1 MDHEN, CDR2 SYDVKM. Trimming removed 5 bases from V and 2 bases from J; junction bases left unmatched: 0. CDR3 size: 14 residues. CDR3 sequence: CASSTSGTYNEQFF. The CDR3 DNA is TGTGCCAGCAGTACTAGCGGGACCTACAATGAGCAGTTCTTC.

With respect to this clone: The same CDR3 is also encoded by other DNA sequences in this sample. The J gene is TRBJ1-3, the V gene TRBV19; D unresolved. This CDR3 spans 12 amino acids. Trimming removed 6 bases at V and 3 bases at J, with 6 bases between. Per the germline V gene, CDR1 is LNHDA and CDR2 is SQIVND (reference sequence). The CDR3 loop is CASSTSGNTIYF. CDR3 in DNA: TGTGCCAGTAGCACGAGTGGAAACACCATATATTTT.

The chain has TRBV7-9 and TRBJ1-1; D uncertain. V lost 0 bases to trimming and J lost 4 bases, with 18 bases between them. Germline V CDR1 and CDR2: SEHNR, FQNEAQ (reference sequence). CDR3 size: 17 residues. The CDR3 DNA sequence: TGTGCCAGCAGCTTAGCGGTGGGGAGCTCGACGGTCACTGAAGCTTTCTTT. Its translation is CASSLAVGSSTVTEAFF.

The chain uses TRBV18 and TRBJ2-4, with D possibly TRBD2 on 5 matching bases. The CDR3 length is 15 residues. With 6 bases removed from V and 9 bases from J, the gap between germline ends came to 21 bases. CDR1 KGHSH and CDR2 LQKENI come from the germline V gene. The CDR3 DNA follows: TGTGCCAGCTCCCGCCCAGACGACACCGAGGGCATTCAGTACTTC. It translates to CASSRPDDTEGIQYF.

The rearrangement links TRBV5-1 to TRBJ2-2, with 7 bases matching TRBD1. Germline values: CDR1 SGHRS, CDR2 YFSETQ. The V and J ends lost 1 base and 4 bases, in that order; junction bases with no gene match: 4. This CDR3 is 15 amino acids long. DNA of the CDR3: TGCGCCAGCAGCTTGAGCAGGGGGATCACCGGGGAGCTGTTTTTT. It codes for CASSLSRGITGELFF.

The chain is built from TRBV5-4 and TRBJ2-6, with TRBD1 matching 8 bases. The CDR3 extends over 17 amino acids. CDR1 and CDR2 from the germline V gene are SGHNT and YYREEE (reference sequence). The junction had 5 bases not matched to a gene; V was cut back by 0 bases and J by 3 bases. The CDR3 reads CASSLAGTGGGANVLTF. CDR3 nucleotide sequence: TGTGCCAGCAGCTTGGCGGGGACAGGTGGTGGGGCCAACGTCCTGACTTTC.

This clone was seen only once. The rearrangement links TRBV1 to TRBJ1-3; the DNA was not compared with TRBD1, the D call given in the table. TRBV1 is described as a pseudogene. The CDR3 runs 20 residues. The CDR3 region is CTSSQRLDRDLSYTGNTIYF. The CDR3 nucleotides read TGCACCAGCAGCCAACGCCTGGACAGGGATCTAAGTTATACGGGAAACACCATATATTTT.

The chain uses TRBV5-1 and TRBJ2-1; D may be TRBD1 (6 bases). Trimming took 1 base from V and 2 from J, leaving 22 bases between them. This CDR3 has 19 residues. Germline values: CDR1 SGHRS, CDR2 YFSETQ. The CDR3 loop reads CASSLMKTTGTRTYNEQFF. The CDR3 bases are TGCGCCAGCAGCTTGATGAAAACAACCGGGACAAGAACCTACAATGAGCAGTTCTTC.

For the CDR3, the DNA is TGTGCCAGCAGTTCCGCAGCGGGAGTCACAGATACGCAGTATTTT. It specifies CASSSAAGVTDTQYF. This sequence joins TRBV6-2 or TRBV6-3 and TRBJ2-3; TRBD2 matches 8 bases. This CDR3 is 15 amino acids long. Germline CDR1 MNHEY, CDR2 SVGEGT. V was pared by 4 bases and J by 2 bases, with 5 bases of the junction left unmatched.